One sample yielded the 18 T cell receptor beta chains listed below, sequenced in a study of tumor-infiltrating lymphocytes in primary liver carcinoma. The researchers obtained blood RNA from unsorted whole blood and also extracted germline DNA. Total RNA amounting to about 520 ng was the source from which TCR beta cDNA was made with a constant-region primer. ARM-PCR, slightly modified, supplied the TCR beta libraries through three nested multiplex PCR rounds. Both of the initial two PCR rounds ran for approximately 11 cycles and employed TRBV1-TRBV30 forward primers alongside a C-beta reverse primer. Using its own MiXCR run on the multiplex PCR reads, TCRdb lists one record per CDR3 protein. This table holds 300,000 to 350,000 distinct CDR3 sequences, less than 65% found once. Sequencing used peripheral blood. All receptors derive from a man aged 35 to 55 with primary liver carcinoma and hepatitis B virus infection.

With regard to this clonotype: One end of the junction varies from germline; a read error may be responsible. CDR3 region: CASSEFVGTANTGELLF. Written as DNA, the CDR3 is TGTGCCAGCAGTGAATTTGTAGGGACAGCGAACACCGGGGAGCTGTTATTT. The rearrangement uses TRBV6-1 and TRBJ2-2; TRBD1 matches at 7 bases. Germline assignment: CDR1 MNHNS and CDR2 SASEGT. The CDR3 extends over 17 amino acids.

The V and J genes are TRBV20-1 and TRBJ1-1; a weak D match, TRBD1 (6 bases). The germline CDR1 and CDR2 sequences are DFQATT and SNEGSKA (reference sequence). Trimming cost V 3 bases and J 4 bases, with 12 bases left between them. This CDR3 has 13 residues. The CDR3 is CSASFGRGTEAFF. The CDR3 DNA is TGCAGTGCTAGTTTTGGCAGGGGCACTGAAGCTTTCTTT.

This clonotype was detected once. Germline is not matched at one junction end, which may reflect a read error. V and J are TRBV29-1 and TRBJ2-3; 8 nucleotides match TRBD1. Germline V gene lookup returns CDR1 SQVTM and CDR2 ANQGSEA. The CDR3 loop spans 14 amino acids. Here the CDR3 reads CNVDSGQGTYTQYF. The DNA of the CDR3 is TGCAACGTTGATTCCGGACAGGGCACATATACGCAGTATTTT.

The chain links TRBV11-3 to TRBJ2-1; D gene uncertain. The CDR3 has 11 residues. CDR1 is SGHNT and CDR2 is YENEEA in the germline V gene. This CDR3 is CASVLGGEQFF. The CDR3 nucleotides read TGTGCAAGCGTCCTCGGCGGTGAGCAGTTCTTC.

V and J are TRBV5-4 and TRBJ2-1; a weak D match, TRBD2 (5 bases). CDR1 is SGHNT and CDR2 is YYREEE in the germline V gene (reference sequence). The CDR3 spans 16 residues. V lost 0 bases, J lost 0 bases, and 10 bases lay in between. CDR3 nucleotide sequence: TGTGCCAGCAGCTTGGGGTGGAGGAGCTCCTACAATGAGCAGTTCTTC. As protein: CASSLGWRSSYNEQFF.

The V call is TRBV6-5, the J call TRBJ2-1; D call uncertain. Germline V gene data show CDR1 as MNHEY and CDR2 as SVGAGI. There are 15 residues in the CDR3. The ends were cut back, 2 bases at V and 6 bases at J, with 14 bases in the middle. CDR3: CASSYRVVGGNEQFF. CDR3 nucleotide sequence: TGTGCCAGCAGTTACAGGGTAGTGGGCGGCAATGAGCAGTTCTTC.

The chain has TRBV11-2 and TRBJ2-3; 7 nucleotides align to TRBD1. The CDR3 covers 14 residues. Germline CDR1 is SGHAT and CDR2 is FQNNGV. The trim removed 10 bases at V and 3 bases at J, leaving 10 bases unmatched. CDR3 sequence reads: CAIVKDRTTDTQYF. Written as DNA, the CDR3 is TGTGCCATCGTTAAGGACAGGACTACAGATACGCAGTATTTT.

Regarding this clonotype: Given a much more abundant clone one base away, this may be a read error. The rearrangement joins TRBV6-6 to TRBJ1-5, with 11 bases identical to TRBD1. From germline, CDR1 is MNHNY and CDR2 SVGAGI (reference sequence). J lost 7 bases, V lost 2 bases, and 4 bases had no gene match. The CDR3 runs to 15 residues. The CDR3 DNA reads as TGTGCCAGCAGTTACGGGGGGACAGGGGGGCAGCCCCAGCATTTT. It yields the protein CASSYGGTGGQPQHF.

A remark on this clonotype: An end of the junction differs from the germline gene, which may be a read error. The V call is TRBV11-2, the J call TRBJ2-1; no reliable D call. Germline loops: CDR1 SGHAT, CDR2 FQNNGV. The CDR3 has 13 residues. In nucleotides, the CDR3 is TGTGCCTGCAGTTTAATCAGTATGTCTGAGCAGTTCTTC. Translation gives CACSLISMSEQFF.

A remark on this clonotype: A much larger clone differs by one base, so this may be a read error. This sequence joins TRBV29-1 and TRBJ2-1; TRBD1 agrees at 8 bases. Germline V gene sequence: CDR1 SQVTM, CDR2 ANQGSEA. The V gene end was trimmed by 8 bases and the J gene end by 8 bases; junction bases not matched to a gene: 5. The CDR3 sequence is 11 residues long. The CDR3 sequence: CSLGQVYEQFF. The CDR3 region has the DNA TGCAGCTTGGGACAGGTATATGAGCAGTTCTTC.

A note on this clonotype: This may be a read error, as it is one base from a much larger clone. V usage is TRBV29-1 and J usage is TRBJ2-1; 14 bases match TRBD2. Germline CDR1 SQVTM, CDR2 ANQGSEA. The length of the CDR3 is 13 residues. The CDR3 region has the DNA TGCGGCACGGGACTAGCGGGAGTCAATGAGCAGTTCTTC. This translates into CGTGLAGVNEQFF.

Comment on this clonotype: The junction departs from the called germline gene at one end, perhaps through a read error. The V and J genes are TRBV24-1 and TRBJ1-2, with 10 bases lining up with TRBD1. Germline V lookup: CDR1 KGHDR, CDR2 SFDVKD. CDR3 size: 14 residues. CDR3 in amino acids: CAIARGQGTYGHTF. CDR3 bases: TGTGCCATCGCCCGGGGACAGGGGACTTATGGCCACACCTTC.

Details on this clonotype: Its ends do not fully match the called genes, so a read error is possible. This chain uses TRBV29-1 with TRBJ2-7; no clear D. Germline V lookup: CDR1 SQVTM, CDR2 ANQGSEA. This CDR3 spans 13 amino acids. Here the CDR3 reads CSVWYSSAYEQHF. In nucleotides, the CDR3 is TGCAGCGTTTGGTACAGTTCGGCCTACGAGCAGCACTTC.

The chain uses TRBV4-1 and TRBJ2-7, with TRBD1 as a possible D gene (6 bases). V gave up 3 bases and J gave up 5 bases, with 23 bases separating them. CDR3 size: 17 residues. CDR1 is MGHRA, CDR2 YSYEKL, per germline. The CDR3 loop reads CASSQPRFGGTADEQYF. DNA for the CDR3: TGCGCCAGCAGCCAGCCCCGGTTTGGGGGCACAGCGGACGAGCAGTACTTC.

This clonotype was counted a single time. The junction differs from germline at one of its ends, possibly a read error. The chain joins TRBV29-1 to TRBJ2-3, with unresolved D. The CDR3 totals 13 residues. Germline V gives CDR1 SQVTM, CDR2 ANQGSEA. The CDR3 region is CSVSGRNTYTQYF. Here the CDR3 DNA reads TGCAGCGTCTCTGGTAGAAACACATATACGCAGTATTTT.

This clonotype was seen at least ten times. The genes are TRBV29-1 and TRBJ2-1; 10 bases map to TRBD2. CDR3 size: 14 residues. Germline CDR1 SQVTM, CDR2 ANQGSEA. The V and J ends lost 7 bases and 2 bases, in that order; junction bases with no gene match: 5. DNA for the CDR3: TGCAGCGCCAGGACTAGCGGTGCCTACAATGAGCAGTTCTTC. Its translation is CSARTSGAYNEQFF.

Remarks on this clonotype: The CDR3 does not end in the conserved phenylalanine or tryptophan, so this is likely a read error. No DNA is shown, since the ends of the CDR3 on it are uncertain; the CDR3 is the one TCRdb lists. The chain uses TRBV11-2 and TRBJ2-5; the tabulated D call, TRBD1, remains unverified against the DNA. The CDR3 contains 15 residues when both ends are counted. Germline V gene lookup returns CDR1 SGHAT and CDR2 FQNNGV. CDR3 residues: CASSLGTGDQETKYL.

Of note for this clonotype: The junction and the germline gene differ at one end; a read error may be behind it. The chain links TRBV5-1 to TRBJ1-1; D possibly corresponds to TRBD1 (6 bases). The CDR3 loop spans 14 amino acids. Germline CDR1 is SGHRS and CDR2 is YFSETQ. Written as DNA, the CDR3 is TGCGCCAGCAGCGTAGGGGGGCAATCGACTGAAGCATTCTTT. Protein product: CASSVGGQSTEAFF.